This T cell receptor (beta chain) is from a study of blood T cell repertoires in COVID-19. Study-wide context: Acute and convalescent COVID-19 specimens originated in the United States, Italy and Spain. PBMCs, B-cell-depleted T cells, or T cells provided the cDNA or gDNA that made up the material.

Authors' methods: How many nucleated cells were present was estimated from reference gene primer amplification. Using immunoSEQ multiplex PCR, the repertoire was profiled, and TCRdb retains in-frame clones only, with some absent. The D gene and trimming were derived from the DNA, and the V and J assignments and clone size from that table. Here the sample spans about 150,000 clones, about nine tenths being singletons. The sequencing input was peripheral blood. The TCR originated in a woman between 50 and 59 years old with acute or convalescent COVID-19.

The CDR3 loop is CASSETGVGYTF. DNA for the CDR3: TGCGCCAGCAGTGAGACAGGGGTCGGCTACACCTTC. V is TRBV10-1 and J is TRBJ1-2; 7 nucleotides match TRBD1. This CDR3 has 12 amino acids. V was pared by 2 bases and J by 8 bases, with 2 bases of the junction left unmatched. CDR1 is WNHNN, CDR2 SYGVQD, per germline (reference sequence).